Reported below is one T cell receptor beta chain. The specificity of this receptor is unknown. No base quality information exists; no much larger clone differs at one position. This entry comes from a study of Ad26.COV2.S vaccination and SARS-CoV-2 variants (dated by TCRdb to about 2021). The study in broad terms: Vaccine-arm donors came from COV1001, a multicentre, randomized, double-blind, placebo-controlled phase I-IIa trial of Ad26.COV2.S in healthy adults. Trial participants were randomized into five groups of five, in which low-dose or high-dose Ad26.COV2.S was given once or twice, or placebo was given on both occasions. The specificity and breadth of SARS-CoV-2-reactive T cell receptors after Ad26.COV2.S vaccination were assessed by TCRbeta repertoire sequencing. Ad26.COV2.S was administered intramuscularly at a dose of 5x10^10 or 1x10^11 viral particles, either as one shot or as two shots given 56 days apart. Investigators did not know the trial group allocation while performing experiments and assessing outcomes. The TCR-sequenced set comprised approximately 30 samples: some 20 Ad26.COV2.S vaccine recipients, 5 placebo recipients and 8 SARS-CoV-2 convalescent individuals.

Here is what the overall study found, with its caveats: According to the authors, total T cell responses may have been underestimated by the TCR breadth and depth analyses. Spike-specific TCR breadth was higher in Ad26.COV2.S recipients than in placebo recipients (P = 0.0014). Non-spike TCR breadth was comparable between vaccine and placebo recipients, consistent with the vaccine containing only spike. After vaccination, substantial breadth of spike-specific CD8+ and CD4+ T cell responses was reported. The study was not powered for comparison of responses between vaccine doses or regimens.

The treatment or condition label for this specimen denotes: around 19 received Ad26.COV2.S at low or high dose, single or two shots; about 5 received placebo; per-sample allocation not given. Repertoires of vaccine and placebo recipients were sequenced from samples taken on day 63 after the first injection. Between 29 July and 7 August 2020, Cohort 1b enrolled about 27 adults aged 18-55 years at one site in Boston, USA. Ad26.COV2.S consisted of a replication-incompetent adenovirus type 26 vector by which a prefusion-stabilized SARS-CoV-2 spike protein from the original Wuhan strain was expressed. As encoded in the germline V gene, CDR1 is SGHRS while CDR2 is YFSETQ. Inclusive of the bounding cysteine and phenylalanine, the CDR3 is 17 residues long. Only the CDR3 portion is preserved as DNA: 51 bases, with reading frame beginning at the first base. Compared with germline, V lacks 2 bases and J lacks 1 base; bases without a gene match: 10.

The immunoSEQ Assay was the method used to sequence TCRbeta CDR3 regions. After extraction, genomic DNA underwent amplification by bias-controlled multiplex PCR, followed by high-throughput sequencing. Per the original workflow: To quantify the absolute abundance of every unique TCRbeta CDR3 region, sequences were collapsed and filtered. T cell fraction was estimated by normalizing TCRbeta template counts to usable DNA, with usable DNA measured through amplification of reference genes found in all nucleated cells. Repertoire TCRs were annotated as SARS-CoV-2-specific by exact matching of V gene, CDR3 amino acid sequence and J gene to a known reactive TCR set. MIRA supplied the reference SARS-CoV-2 TCR set, which was filtered for enrichment in COVID-19-positive ImmuneCODE repertoires so that public or cross-reactive TCRs were removed. Drawing on the MIRA antigens, annotated TCRs were analysed further at the level of specific ORF or position within ORF. Breadth was defined as the number of annotated unique rearrangements divided by the total number of unique productive rearrangements, and depth was defined as the summed frequency of the annotated unique rearrangements. TCR breadth was compared between groups using two-sided Wilcoxon rank-sum tests. TCRdb provides this immuneACCESS table in a form limited to in-frame rearrangements. Some clones are lacking; in checked studies, under half of them reflect an unresolved V gene, and why the rest are absent is not known. That table gives V, J and clone size, and the DNA gave D and trimming. The sample includes some 520,000 clones, with 70% to 90% observed a single time. The ten largest clonotypes hold 9.5% to 15% of the sample.

This chain joins TRBV5-1 to TRBJ2-3, with 7 bases in between that match TRBD1. The source material was peripheral blood, sampled in a trial of Ad26.COV2.S vaccine versus placebo. This clonotype originated in a person aged 18-60 years who received the Ad26.COV2.S COVID-19 vaccine or a placebo. The CDR3 is CASSFQGQLRGTDTQYF. The DNA sequence is given as TGCGCCAGCAGCTTCCAGGGACAGCTTAGGGGCACAGATACGCAGTATTTT.